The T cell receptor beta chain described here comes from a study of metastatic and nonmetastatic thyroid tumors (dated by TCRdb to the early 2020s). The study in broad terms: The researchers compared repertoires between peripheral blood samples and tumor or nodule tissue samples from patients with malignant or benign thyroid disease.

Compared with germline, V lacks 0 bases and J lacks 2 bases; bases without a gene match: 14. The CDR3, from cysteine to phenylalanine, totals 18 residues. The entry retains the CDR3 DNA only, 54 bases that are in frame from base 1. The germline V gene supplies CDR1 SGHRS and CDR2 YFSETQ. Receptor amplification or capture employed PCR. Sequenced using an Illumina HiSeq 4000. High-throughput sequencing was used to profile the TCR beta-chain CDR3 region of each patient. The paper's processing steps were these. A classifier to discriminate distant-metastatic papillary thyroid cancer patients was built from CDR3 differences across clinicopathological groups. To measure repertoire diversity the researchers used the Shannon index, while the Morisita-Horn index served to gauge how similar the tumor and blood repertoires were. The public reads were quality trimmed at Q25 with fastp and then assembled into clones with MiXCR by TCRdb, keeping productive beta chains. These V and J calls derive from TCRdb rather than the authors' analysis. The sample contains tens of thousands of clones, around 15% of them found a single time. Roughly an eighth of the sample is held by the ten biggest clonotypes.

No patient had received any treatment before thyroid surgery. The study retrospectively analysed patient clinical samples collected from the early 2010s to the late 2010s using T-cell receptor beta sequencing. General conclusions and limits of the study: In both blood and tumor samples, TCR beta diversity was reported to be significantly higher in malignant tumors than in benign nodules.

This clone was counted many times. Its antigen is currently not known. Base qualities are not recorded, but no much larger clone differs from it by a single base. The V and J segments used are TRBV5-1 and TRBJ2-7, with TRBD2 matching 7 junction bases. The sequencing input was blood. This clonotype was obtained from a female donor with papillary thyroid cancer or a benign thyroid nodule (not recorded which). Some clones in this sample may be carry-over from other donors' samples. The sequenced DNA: TGCGCCAGCAGCTTGGGATTTAGTCAGCGGGATACCCCCTACGAGCAGTACTTC. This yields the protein CASSLGFSQRDTPYEQYF. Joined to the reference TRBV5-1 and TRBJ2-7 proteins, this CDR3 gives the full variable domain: KAGVTQTPRYLIKTRGQQVTLSCSPISGHRSVSWYQQTPGQGLQFLFEYFSETQRNKGNFPGRFSGRQFSNSRSEMNVSTLELGDSALYLCASSLGFSQRDTPYEQYFGPGTRLTVT.